The T cell receptor beta chain under discussion was sequenced for a study of T cells after yellow fever vaccination. Overall study results and limits: Contamination by abundant bulk-population clonotypes could be present in FACS-sorted repertoires. At 95% to 96% for CD4 and 88% for CD8, most primary-vaccination clones showed up again after the booster. It was a weaker secondary response, yet one that peaked faster, at day 5 versus 15.

Template-switching 5'RACE yielded the TCR cDNA; a universal primer site and UMIs were added in the process. One entry per CDR3 protein results from TCRdb running MiXCR on the 5' RACE reads. This table has about 630,000 distinct CDR3 sequences, over 9% appearing once. This clonotype has only one observation. Its cognate antigen is unknown. The source of this sequence is a young man who received the YFV17D yellow fever vaccine. The specimen was PBMCs, collected on the day of the yellow fever booster vaccination.

The CDR3 loop is CASNAGAEAFF. In DNA form, the CDR3 reads TGTGCCAGTAACGCAGGGGCTGAAGCTTTCTTT. The rearrangement uses TRBV19 and TRBJ1-1, with D possibly TRBD1 on 6 matching bases. CDR1 and CDR2 (germline): LNHDA, SQIVND (reference sequence). The length of the CDR3 is 11 residues. The ends were cut back, 7 bases at V and 6 bases at J, with 9 bases in the middle.